This is a list of T cell receptor beta chains from one sample in a study of liver allograft versus peripheral blood T cells. From the reads, TCRdb called clonotypes with MiXCR, one entry per CDR3 protein. The sample carries 950 to 1,500 distinct CDR3 sequences, around 15% recorded once. These receptors were obtained from a human patient who had a liver transplant. Some of these T cells may belong to the graft donor. Both conserved end residues are part of each CDR3. The D gene is left open where the match is weak. Expanded clones are given a class, and other clones once, few, many or no size at all.

j_gene: TRBJ2-1; len: 15; abundance: large; v_gene: TRBV6-1; d_gene: .; CDR3nt: TGTGCCAGCAGTGACTCCCGCGGGTCCTACAATGAGCAGTTCTTC; CDR3aa: CASSDSRGSYNEQFF
j_gene: TRBJ1-6; len: 15; abundance: medium-sized; v_gene: TRBV6-6; d_gene: .; CDR3nt: TGTGCCAGCAGTTACGAGAGGTCAGATTATTCACCCCTCCACTTT; CDR3aa: CASSYERSDYSPLHF
j_gene: TRBJ1-2; len: 14; abundance: medium-sized; v_gene: TRBV10-1; d_gene: TRBD1; CDR3nt: TGCGCCAGCAGGGACAGGGGGCGGAACTATGGCTACACCTTC; CDR3aa: CASRDRGRNYGYTF
j_gene: TRBJ1-6; len: 15; abundance: .; v_gene: TRBV7-2; d_gene: .; CDR3nt: TGTGCCAGCAGCTTAGGGTACTCCTATAATTCACCCCTCCACTTT; CDR3aa: CASSLGYSYNSPLHF
j_gene: TRBJ2-2; len: 12; abundance: medium-sized; v_gene: TRBV9; d_gene: .; CDR3nt: TGTGCCAGCAGCCCCGGGGCCGGGGAGCTGTTTTTT; CDR3aa: CASSPGAGELFF
j_gene: TRBJ2-3; len: 15; abundance: large; v_gene: TRBV13; d_gene: TRBD2; CDR3nt: TGTGCCAGCAGCTTACGGGGTAGCGGGAGAAATACGCAGTATTTT; CDR3aa: CASSLRGSGRNTQYF
j_gene: TRBJ2-1; len: 15; abundance: .; v_gene: TRBV27; d_gene: TRBD2; CDR3nt: TGTGTGGTGGGGCTAGCGGGGGGGCTATACAATGAGCAGTTCTTC; CDR3aa: CVVGLAGGLYNEQFF
j_gene: TRBJ1-6; len: 15; abundance: medium-sized; v_gene: TRBV7-9; d_gene: .; CDR3nt: TGTGCCAGCAGCGGGGGAATGGGGCTTGGTTCACCCCTCCACTTT; CDR3aa: CASSGGMGLGSPLHF
j_gene: TRBJ2-7; len: 11; abundance: medium-sized; v_gene: TRBV27; d_gene: .; CDR3nt: TGTGCCAGCAATCGACCAGGCGAGCAGTACTTC; CDR3aa: CASNRPGEQYF
j_gene: TRBJ1-2; len: 13; abundance: medium-sized; v_gene: TRBV5-4; d_gene: TRBD1; CDR3nt: TGTGCCAGCAGCTCCCGGGACAGACCTGGCTACACCTTC; CDR3aa: CASSSRDRPGYTF
j_gene: TRBJ2-1; len: 16; abundance: large; v_gene: TRBV18; d_gene: .; CDR3nt: TGTGCCAGCTCACCTCAGTCCCGGATATCCCCGAATGAGCAGTTCTTC; CDR3aa: CASSPQSRISPNEQFF
j_gene: TRBJ2-3; len: 13; abundance: medium-sized; v_gene: TRBV10-3; d_gene: .; CDR3nt: TGTGCCATCAGTGGAGGCCCGGGAGATACGCAGTATTTT; CDR3aa: CAISGGPGDTQYF
j_gene: TRBJ2-7; len: 14; abundance: .; v_gene: TRBV5-6; d_gene: .; CDR3nt: TGTGCCAGCAGCTGGGGCCTTCCCCCCTACGAGCAGTACTTC; CDR3aa: CASSWGLPPYEQYF
j_gene: TRBJ2-7; len: 13; abundance: medium-sized; v_gene: TRBV13; d_gene: .; CDR3nt: TGTGCCAGCAGCTTAGGGGTAACCTACGAGCAGTACTTC; CDR3aa: CASSLGVTYEQYF
j_gene: TRBJ1-1; len: 14; abundance: many; v_gene: TRBV20-1; d_gene: .; CDR3nt: TGCAGTGCTAGAGAGGCGGGTATGGCCACTGAAGCTTTCTTT; CDR3aa: CSAREAGMATEAFF
j_gene: TRBJ2-5; len: 17; abundance: medium-sized; v_gene: TRBV6-1; d_gene: TRBD1; CDR3nt: TGTGCCAGCAGTGAAGCCGACAGGGGCACCCTAACATGGACCCAGTACTTC; CDR3aa: CASSEADRGTLTWTQYF
j_gene: TRBJ1-2; len: 13; abundance: large; v_gene: TRBV10-3; d_gene: .; CDR3nt: TGTGCCATCCGGGCAGGGGCCGTCAATGGCTACACCTTC; CDR3aa: CAIRAGAVNGYTF
j_gene: TRBJ2-3; len: 15; abundance: large; v_gene: TRBV6-1; d_gene: .; CDR3nt: TGTGCCAGCAGTGAATATTACGGTAGCACAGATACGCAGTATTTT; CDR3aa: CASSEYYGSTDTQYF
j_gene: TRBJ1-1; len: 15; abundance: large; v_gene: TRBV27; d_gene: .; CDR3nt: TGTGCCAGCAGTTTACAGGGGACGTCTGGCACTGAAGCTTTCTTT; CDR3aa: CASSLQGTSGTEAFF
j_gene: TRBJ2-2; len: 16; abundance: .; v_gene: TRBV7-2; d_gene: TRBD2; CDR3nt: TGTGCCAGCAGCCCCCGCGGGGGGCGTAACACCGGGGAGCTGTTTTTT; CDR3aa: CASSPRGGRNTGELFF
j_gene: TRBJ1-5; len: 13; abundance: medium-sized; v_gene: TRBV19; d_gene: .; CDR3nt: TGTGCCAGTAGTATAGAGGGCGGGCAGCCCCAGCATTTT; CDR3aa: CASSIEGGQPQHF
j_gene: TRBJ2-7; len: 11; abundance: medium-sized; v_gene: TRBV6-2/TRBV6-3; d_gene: TRBD2; CDR3nt: TGTGCCAGCAGGGGGGGGTACGAGCAGTACTTC; CDR3aa: CASRGGYEQYF
j_gene: TRBJ2-3; len: 16; abundance: medium-sized; v_gene: TRBV5-4; d_gene: TRBD1; CDR3nt: TGTGCCAGCAGCTTACCTGGGACAGGGGGCACAGATACGCAGTATTTT; CDR3aa: CASSLPGTGGTDTQYF
j_gene: TRBJ2-1; len: 13; abundance: medium-sized; v_gene: TRBV9; d_gene: .; CDR3nt: TGTGCCAGCAGCGTTGGGACGCCCGATGAGCAGTTCTTC; CDR3aa: CASSVGTPDEQFF
j_gene: TRBJ1-5; len: 16; abundance: many; v_gene: TRBV7-9; d_gene: TRBD1; CDR3nt: TGTGCCAGCAGCCCGGGACAGGGAAGAGGTGAACAGCCCCAGCATTTT; CDR3aa: CASSPGQGRGEQPQHF
j_gene: TRBJ2-2; len: 14; abundance: large; v_gene: TRBV27; d_gene: .; CDR3nt: TGTGCCAGCAGTTTGGTGGTGAACACCGGGGAGCTGTTTTTT; CDR3aa: CASSLVVNTGELFF
j_gene: TRBJ2-5; len: 9; abundance: many; v_gene: TRBV25-1; d_gene: .; CDR3nt: TGTGCCAGCGGGGAGACCCAGTACTTC; CDR3aa: CASGETQYF
j_gene: TRBJ1-2; len: 15; abundance: .; v_gene: TRBV7-9; d_gene: .; CDR3nt: TGCGCCAGCAGCCAAGAAGACAGCCCGGGCTATGGCTACACCTTC; CDR3aa: CASSQEDSPGYGYTF
j_gene: TRBJ1-1; len: 16; abundance: medium-sized; v_gene: TRBV7-9; d_gene: TRBD1; CDR3nt: TGTGCCAGCAGCTTGGGGACAGGTTTGATGAACACTGAAGCTTTCTTT; CDR3aa: CASSLGTGLMNTEAFF
j_gene: TRBJ2-2; len: 15; abundance: .; v_gene: TRBV5-1; d_gene: .; CDR3nt: TGCGCCAGCAGCTTTGCAGCCCTTGGGGTCAGGGAGCTGTATTTT; CDR3aa: CASSFAALGVRELYF
j_gene: TRBJ1-3; len: 14; abundance: .; v_gene: TRBV5-4; d_gene: .; CDR3nt: TGTGCCAGCAGCTTCTTCAGGGACAGAAACACCATATATTTT; CDR3aa: CASSFFRDRNTIYF
j_gene: TRBJ2-2; len: 13; abundance: large; v_gene: TRBV19; d_gene: .; CDR3nt: TGTGCCAGGACAAACAGGGTCATCGGGGAGCTGTTTTTT; CDR3aa: CARTNRVIGELFF
j_gene: TRBJ2-6; len: 20; abundance: medium-sized; v_gene: TRBV15; d_gene: .; CDR3nt: TGTGCCACCAGCAGCGATCCAAGTATGTCAGGGGTCACTGGGGCCAACGTCCTGACTTTC; CDR3aa: CATSSDPSMSGVTGANVLTF
j_gene: TRBJ2-7; len: 13; abundance: .; v_gene: TRBV28; d_gene: .; CDR3nt: TGTGCCAGCAGTTTAGGGGGGGCCAACGAGCAGTACTTC; CDR3aa: CASSLGGANEQYF
j_gene: TRBJ2-1; len: 17; abundance: large; v_gene: TRBV29-1; d_gene: TRBD2; CDR3nt: TGCAGCGTTTTTTCCCTAGCGGGAGATCTGAGCTACAATGAGCAGTTCTTC; CDR3aa: CSVFSLAGDLSYNEQFF
j_gene: TRBJ1-2; len: 18; abundance: .; v_gene: TRBV5-1; d_gene: TRBD1; CDR3nt: TGCGCCAGCAGCTTGTGGAGAGAAGGACAGGGGGAAAGAAGTGGCTACACCTTC; CDR3aa: CASSLWREGQGERSGYTF
j_gene: TRBJ2-5; len: 15; abundance: .; v_gene: TRBV27; d_gene: .; CDR3nt: TGTGCCAGCAGTTTATCCAGTAGCGGTGAAGAGACCCAGTACTTC; CDR3aa: CASSLSSSGEETQYF
j_gene: TRBJ2-1; len: 12; abundance: medium-sized; v_gene: TRBV5-1; d_gene: .; CDR3nt: TGCGCCAGCAGAGCAGGGCGCAATGAGCAGTTCTTC; CDR3aa: CASRAGRNEQFF